These T cell receptor beta chains were read from a single sample in a study of beta chain features in type 1 diabetes. Repertoires were generated with immunoSEQ multiplex PCR, while TCRdb's copy carries only in-frame clones and drops some. This table has about 9,400 clones, about 80% appearing once. Sequencing was carried out using Tregs from blood. Source of these receptors: a woman in her late teens or twenties in good health. Both conserved end residues are part of each CDR3. D genes are given only for firm matches. Some rows have no size entry. The others give once, few or many, or a class for an expanded clone.

TRBJ1-5 - TRBV7-9 once TGTGCCAGCAGCTTAGCAGGGGGGGAAAGTCAGCCCCAGCATTTT CASSLAGGESQPQHF
TRBJ2-2 - TRBV5-4 - TGTGCCAGCAGCTCACAGGGGAACACCGGGGAGCTGTTTTTT CASSSQGNTGELFF
TRBJ1-1 - TRBV29-1 - TGCAGCGCCCGGAGGGTGGACACTGAAGCTTTCTTT CSARRVDTEAFF
TRBJ1-4 TRBD1 TRBV29-1 - TGCAGCCCGCGAGCTGAGGACAGGGGATCGCACGATTGGGAAAAACTGTTTTTT CSPRAEDRGSHDWEKLFF
TRBJ2-2 - TRBV6-1 - TGTGCCAGCAGTGCACCCCCTTTCCGGGCCGGGGAGCTGTTTTTT CASSAPPFRAGELFF
TRBJ1-2 TRBD1 TRBV30 - TGTGCCTGGAGTTTGGGACAGAATATCTATGGCTACACCTTC CAWSLGQNIYGYTF
TRBJ1-1 - TRBV19 - TGTGCCAGTACCAAGAGGTCCTTGAACACTGAAGCTTTCTTT CASTKRSLNTEAFF
TRBJ2-1 TRBD2 TRBV5-4 - TGTGCCAGCAGCGGGATCTCGCGGGGGGGACCTGGAAATGAGCAGTTCTTC CASSGISRGGPGNEQFF
TRBJ2-2 - TRBV12-5 - TGTGCTAGTGGTTCCAGCGAGGGGGTCCCCGGGGAGCTGTTTTTT CASGSSEGVPGELFF
TRBJ2-3 - TRBV28 - TGTGCCAGCAGTTTACCTCTCTACCGCGGCACCGATACGCAGTATTTT CASSLPLYRGTDTQYF
TRBJ1-1 - TRBV7-9 - TGTGCCAGCAGCTTACTTAACAGTGAAGCTTTCTTT CASSLLNSEAFF
TRBJ2-1 - TRBV7-3 - TGTGCCAGCAGCTTAACGGTTCCGGGGAGTGAGCAGTTCTTC CASSLTVPGSEQFF
TRBJ1-5 - TRBV4-1 - TGCGCCAGCAGCCAAGTCCCCAGGGTTTTTGGTAGCAATCAGCCCCAGCATTTT CASSQVPRVFGSNQPQHF
TRBJ2-1 - TRBV4-1 once TGCGCCAGCAGCCAAGATTATACTAGTCTCGTGTTCTTC CASSQDYTSLVFF
TRBJ2-1 - TRBV19 - TGTGCCAGTAGTATACAGGGGGGTGAGCAGTTCTTC CASSIQGGEQFF
TRBJ2-2 - TRBV5-4 - TGTGCCAGCAGCCCGGAAGTAGCGAGCACCGGGGAGCTGTTTTTT CASSPEVASTGELFF
TRBJ2-7 TRBD1 TRBV27 - TGTGCCAGCAGTGCCTGGGACAGGGGGCCCTACGAGCAGTACTTC CASSAWDRGPYEQYF